This T cell receptor beta chain was identified during a study of cytomegalovirus exposure and HLA in healthy donors. Across the study: A subsequent analysis reported that the 120 or so validation repertoires were produced on the same platform that had also been used for the roughly 700 first-cohort repertoires. Study-wide findings and caveats: In vitro checks showed that a few CMV-associated chains really do target CMV antigens. Cytomegalovirus-associated TCR beta chains were listed, numbering more than 150. In a later analysis, first-cohort TCR clusters were found to tend to co-occur in the 130 or so validation repertoires.

Sequencing was performed with immunoSEQ multiplex PCR; in TCRdb, only in-frame clones are kept and a portion is missing. The sample gives 60,000 to 85,000 clones, 94% of which show up once; 1.5% to 1.8% is in the top ten. The germline V gene has CDR1 KGHSH and CDR2 LQKENI. The V end lost 5 bases, the J end lost 8 bases, and 15 bases lay between the germline ends. This CDR3 spans 14 amino acids. Of note for this clone: Its antigen is not identified.

The chain has TRBV18 and TRBJ1-4, with D possibly matching TRBD1 (6 bases). Source material: PBMCs. The receptor was derived from a young man in good health and CMV-seropositive. CDR3 nucleotides: TGTGCCAGCTCAACGGACAGCCTTAGGGAAAAACTGTTTTTT. Translating it yields CASSTDSLREKLFF.